These 9 T cell receptor beta chains share one sample of origin, sequenced in a study of blood T cell repertoires in COVID-19. Data came from immunoSEQ multiplex PCR; TCRdb stores just in-frame clones and leaves some out. The data contain more than 300,000 clones, more than 75% of them singletons. Source material: PBMCs or T cells enriched from blood (not recorded which). The receptors originated from a woman younger than 30 who had recovered from COVID-19.

The V call is TRBV11-2, the J call TRBJ1-2; 8 nucleotides agree with TRBD1. This CDR3 comprises 17 residues. Germline V gene data show CDR1 as SGHAT and CDR2 as FQNNGV. The junction had 13 bases not matched to a gene; V was cut back by 1 base and J by 6 bases. CDR3 nucleotides: TGTGCCAGCAGCTTAGTACGACGGGACAGGTTGAACCATGGCTACACCTTC. As protein: CASSLVRRDRLNHGYTF.

V gene TRBV9 combines with J gene TRBJ2-1, with 9 bases fitting TRBD2. The CDR3 consists of 18 residues. Trimming cost V 0 bases and J 0 bases; bases outside gene matches: 7. Germline-derived CDR1 and CDR2 are SGDLS and YYNGEE. The CDR3 DNA follows: TGTGCCAGCAGCGTAGCAATAGCGGGGGCTAGCTCCTACAATGAGCAGTTCTTC. This gives the protein CASSVAIAGASSYNEQFF. Drawing the rest from reference TRBV9 and TRBJ2-1, the complete variable domain is DSGVTQTPKHLITATGQRVTLRCSPRSGDLSVYWYQQSLDQGLQFLIQYYNGEERAKGNILERFSAQQFPDLHSELNLSSLELGDSALYFCASSVAIAGASSYNEQFFGPGTRLTVL.

This rearrangement joins TRBV15 to TRBJ2-5, with TRBD2 identical over 7 bases. The length of the CDR3 is 15 residues. The J segment lost 4 bases and the V segment lost 8 bases, leaving 13 bases of the junction unmatched. The germline CDR1 and CDR2 sequences are LNHNV and YYDKDF (reference sequence). CDR3 sequence: CATQPSAGVGETQYF. The CDR3 bases are TGTGCCACCCAGCCCAGCGCGGGGGTAGGAGAGACCCAGTACTTC.

The rearrangement links TRBV10-3 to TRBJ2-6; TRBD2 might be the D (5 bases). CDR3 length: 16 amino acids. Germline V gene data show CDR1 as ENHRY and CDR2 as SYGVKD. Trimming took off 2 bases at V and 0 bases at J, with 8 bases between the two ends. In DNA form, the CDR3 reads TGTGCCATCAGTGAGAGCGGAAACTCTGGGGCCAACGTCCTGACTTTC. Translation: CAISESGNSGANVLTF.

The chain has TRBV10-3 and TRBJ2-7; 8 bases align to TRBD2. The V gene's germline CDR1 is ENHRY and CDR2 SYGVKD. Unmatched junction bases numbered 8, after V lost 2 bases and J lost 5 bases. The CDR3 contains 15 residues. This CDR3 is CAISETSGRSDEQYF. The DNA of the CDR3 is TGTGCCATCAGTGAGACTAGCGGCCGTTCGGACGAGCAGTACTTC.

The chain combines TRBV27 with TRBJ2-1, with D tentatively TRBD2 (6 bases). Germline values: CDR1 MNHEY, CDR2 SMNVEV (reference sequence). Trimming shortened V by 4 bases and J by 8 bases, and 18 bases separated the two germline ends. The CDR3 contains 15 residues. CDR3 sequence (DNA): TGTGCCAGCAGTTCATACCTGACTAGTTTGGATGAGCAGTTCTTC. Translation: CASSSYLTSLDEQFF.

The chain is built from TRBV7-9 and TRBJ2-3; TRBD1 aligns across 9 bases. J was trimmed by 3 bases and V by 4 bases; bases with no gene match: 8. Germline CDR1 is SEHNR and CDR2 is FQNEAQ (reference sequence). The length of the CDR3 is 16 residues. CDR3 residues: CASSSGQGGRTDTQYF. CDR3 bases: TGTGCCAGCAGCTCGGGACAGGGAGGGAGGACAGATACGCAGTATTTT. Based on the CDR3 plus reference TRBV7-9 and TRBJ2-3, the full variable domain is DTGVSQNPRHKITKRGQNVTFRCDPISEHNRLYWYRQTLGQGPEFLTYFQNEAQLEKSRLLSDRFSAERPKGSFSTLEIQRTEQGDSAMYLCASSSGQGGRTDTQYFGPGTRLTVL.

This clone was detected only a few times. V and J are TRBV9 and TRBJ1-3; D not certain. Germline CDR1 SGDLS, CDR2 YYNGEE. V lost 2 bases, J lost 0 bases, and 6 bases lay in between. This CDR3 region has 14 residues. CDR3 amino acids: CASSVWSSGNTIYF. In DNA form, the CDR3 reads TGTGCCAGCAGCGTTTGGAGCTCTGGAAACACCATATATTTT.

The chain employs TRBV30 and TRBJ2-1; 11 nucleotides line up with TRBD2. The CDR3 has 18 residues. Germline lookup yields CDR1 GTSNPN and CDR2 SVGIG (reference sequence). Trimming at V came to 0 bases and at J to 5 bases, leaving 12 bases not matched to a gene. This CDR3 reads CAWSVLSPLAGDNNEQFF. CDR3 nucleotides: TGTGCCTGGAGTGTCCTCTCCCCACTAGCGGGGGACAACAATGAGCAGTTCTTC.